This T cell receptor beta chain was sequenced in a study of cytomegalovirus exposure and HLA in healthy donors. PCR used 60 Vbeta primers and 13 Jbeta primers. The protocol was immunoSEQ multiplex PCR, while the TCRdb copy is restricted to in-frame clones and leaves out a portion. Here the sample spans fewer than 120,000 clones, 75% to 90% being singletons. Healthy people donating bone marrow made up the donors. The J segment lost 2 bases and the V segment lost 4 bases, leaving 5 bases of the junction unmatched. Germline V gives CDR1 SGHNT, CDR2 YYREEE (reference sequence). The CDR3 has 16 residues. The chain is built from TRBV5-4 and TRBJ1-6; 8 bases are a match to TRBD1. The receptor was isolated from a man aged 40-50 years in good health and CMV-seronegative. The material sequenced was PBMCs. The CDR3 DNA reads as TGTGCCAGCAGCACTGACAGGGGTACCTATAATTCACCCCTCCACTTT. As protein: CASSTDRGTYNSPLHF. Based on the CDR3 plus reference TRBV5-4 and TRBJ1-6, the full variable domain is ETGVTQSPTHLIKTRGQQVTLRCSSQSGHNTVSWYQQALGQGPQFIFQYYREEENGRGNFPPRFSGLQFPNYSSELNVNALELDDSALYLCASSTDRGTYNSPLHFGNGTRLTVT.